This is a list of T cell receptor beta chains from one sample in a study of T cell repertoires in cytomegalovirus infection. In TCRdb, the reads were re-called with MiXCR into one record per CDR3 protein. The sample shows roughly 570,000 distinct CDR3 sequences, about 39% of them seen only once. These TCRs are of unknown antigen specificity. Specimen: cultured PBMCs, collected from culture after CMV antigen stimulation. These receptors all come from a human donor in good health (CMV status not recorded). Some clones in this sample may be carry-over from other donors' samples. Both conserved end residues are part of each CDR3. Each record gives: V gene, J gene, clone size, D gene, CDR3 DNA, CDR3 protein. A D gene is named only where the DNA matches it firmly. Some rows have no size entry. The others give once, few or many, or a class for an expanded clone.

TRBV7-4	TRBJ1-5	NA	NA	TGTGCCAGCAGCTTAGAAGTCGGGGACGTCAATCAGCCCCAGCATTTT	CASSLEVGDVNQPQHF
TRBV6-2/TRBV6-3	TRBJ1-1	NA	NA	TGTGCCAGCAGCTACGACCAGACAGTTGAAGCTTTCTTT	CASSYDQTVEAFF
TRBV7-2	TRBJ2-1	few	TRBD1	TGTGCCAGCAGCGGATACAGGGGGCCGGCGGATGAGCAGTTCTTC	CASSGYRGPADEQFF
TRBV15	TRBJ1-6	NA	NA	TGTGCCACCAGTTCAGTCGGAATCAATTCACCCCTCCACTTT	CATSSVGINSPLHF
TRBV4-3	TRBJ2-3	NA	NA	TGCGCCAGCAGCCCCTCCCCTCCGGGGGCAAGGACAGATACGCAGTATTTT	CASSPSPPGARTDTQYF
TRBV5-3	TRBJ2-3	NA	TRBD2	TGTGCCAGCAGCGTCGTACTAGCGGGTAGCACAGATACGCAGTATTTT	CASSVVLAGSTDTQYF
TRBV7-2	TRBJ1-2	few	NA	TGTGCCAGCAGCACACGCGGGGTAGGCTACACCTTC	CASSTRGVGYTF
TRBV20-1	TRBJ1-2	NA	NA	TGCAGTGCTAGCCTCCCTTCGTATAAAGGCTACACCTTC	CSASLPSYKGYTF
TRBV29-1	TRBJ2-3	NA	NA	TGCAGCGTTGAGAAGGGGGATACGCAGTATTTT	CSVEKGDTQYF
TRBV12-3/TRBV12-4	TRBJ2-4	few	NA	TGTGCCAGCACCCTCAGGGGAGCCAAAAACATTCAGTACTTC	CASTLRGAKNIQYF
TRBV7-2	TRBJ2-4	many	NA	TGTGCCAGCAGCCAATCGGGTTTGGGCAAAAACATTCAGTACTTC	CASSQSGLGKNIQYF
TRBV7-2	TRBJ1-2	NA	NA	TGTGCCAGCAGCTCCAGATTATACTATGGCTACACCTTC	CASSSRLYYGYTF
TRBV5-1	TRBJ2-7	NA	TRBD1	TGCGCCAGCAGCTACGGACAGGGGGCTATCTACGAGCAGTACTTC	CASSYGQGAIYEQYF
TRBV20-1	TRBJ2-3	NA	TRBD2	TGCAGTGCTACCGGGAGGGCCCCACGTACGCAGTATTTT	CSATGRAPRTQYF
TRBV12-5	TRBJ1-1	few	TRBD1	TGTGCTAGTGGTTTGGTACAGGGGGAGAACACTGAAGCTTTCTTT	CASGLVQGENTEAFF
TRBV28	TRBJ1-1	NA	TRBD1	TGTGCCAGCAGGTATTCGACAGGGGCCCCGAACACTGAAGCTTTCTTT	CASRYSTGAPNTEAFF
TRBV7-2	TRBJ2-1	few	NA	TGTGCCAGCCGGGGAGGGACAGAGTACAATGAGCAGTTCTTC	CASRGGTEYNEQFF
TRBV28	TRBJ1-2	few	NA	TGTGCCAGCAGTCAGGGCCTTGGCTATGGCTACACCTTC	CASSQGLGYGYTF
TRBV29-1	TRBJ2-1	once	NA	TGCAGCGTTTTGGGCGGGGTCGGCGTTGATGAGCAGTTCTTC	CSVLGGVGVDEQFF
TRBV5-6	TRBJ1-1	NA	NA	TGTGCCAGCAGCTTGGGAGGGCTGATGGCTTTCTTT	CASSLGGLMAFF
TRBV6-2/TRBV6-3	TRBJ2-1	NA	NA	TGTGCCAGCAGCTACAGTGGTGAGCAGTTCTTC	CASSYSGEQFF
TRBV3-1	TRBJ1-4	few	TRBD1	TGTGCCAGCAGCCAAGATCGGACAGGTGAAAAACTGTTTTTT	CASSQDRTGEKLFF
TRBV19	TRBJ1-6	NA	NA	TGTGCCAGTTCCCAACCTCTAAGGCGCTCACCCCTCCACTTT	CASSQPLRRSPLHF
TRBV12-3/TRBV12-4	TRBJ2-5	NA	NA	TGTGCCAGCAGTTTCTTCTTAGACCGATCAGAGACCCAGTACTTC	CASSFFLDRSETQYF
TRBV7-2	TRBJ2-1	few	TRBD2	TGTGCCAGCAGCTTAGCGCCCGGACTAGCGGGAGGGCCGGGTGACAATGAGCAGTTCTTC	CASSLAPGLAGGPGDNEQFF
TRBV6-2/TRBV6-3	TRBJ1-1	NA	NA	TGTGCCAGCAGTACGGGACGAACTGAAGCTTTCTTT	CASSTGRTEAFF
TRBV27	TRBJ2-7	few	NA	TGTGCCAGCAGTTTATCTGGCAGACCCAACGAGCAGTACTTC	CASSLSGRPNEQYF
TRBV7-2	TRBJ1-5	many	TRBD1	TGTGCCAGCAGCTCAGACAGGGGGAGGCAGCCCCAGCATTTT	CASSSDRGRQPQHF
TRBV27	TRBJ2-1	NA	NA	TGTGCCAGCAGCTTACGGGTCAGGAGTGAGCAGTTCTTC	CASSLRVRSEQFF
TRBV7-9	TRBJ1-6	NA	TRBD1	TGTGCCAGCAGCCCAACAACAGGGGGAAATTCACCCCTCCACTTT	CASSPTTGGNSPLHF
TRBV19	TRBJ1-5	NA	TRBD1	TGTGCCAGTAGTAAGGGGGCAGCTCAGCCCCAGCATTTT	CASSKGAAQPQHF
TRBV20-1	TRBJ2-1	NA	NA	TGCAGTGCTATCTTCGACCCGCCGGTCTTC	CSAIFDPPVF
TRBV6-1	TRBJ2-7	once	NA	TGTGCCAGCAGTTATACCTTTACCTACGAGCAGTACTTC	CASSYTFTYEQYF
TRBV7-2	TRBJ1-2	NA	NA	TGTGCCAGCAGCTTAGGGACAGCTAGTCTCTATGGCTACACCTTC	CASSLGTASLYGYTF
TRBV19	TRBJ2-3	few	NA	TGTGCCAGTAGGCGACCGGGATCTAGCACAGATACGCAGTATTTT	CASRRPGSSTDTQYF
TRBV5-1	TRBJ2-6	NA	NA	TGCGCCAGCAGCACTGGACAGATCTCTGGGGCCAACGTCCTGACTTTC	CASSTGQISGANVLTF
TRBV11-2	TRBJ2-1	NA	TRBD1	TGTGCCAGCAGCTCGACTTCGACAGGGGTCTACAATGAGCAGTTCTTC	CASSSTSTGVYNEQFF
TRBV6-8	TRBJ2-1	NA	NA	TGTGCCAGCAGTTACTCGCTGACTAGTTTAGATCCAAGTGAGCAGTTCTTC	CASSYSLTSLDPSEQFF
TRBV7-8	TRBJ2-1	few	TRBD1	TGTGCCAGCAGCTTCTTACAGGGGGCGGTTGAGCAGTTCTTC	CASSFLQGAVEQFF
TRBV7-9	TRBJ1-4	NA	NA	TGTGCCAGCAGCACCCGGACGGGGGGGGATGAAAAACTGTTTTTT	CASSTRTGGDEKLFF
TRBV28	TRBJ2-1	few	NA	TGTGCCAGCAGTTTTTCAACGACCTTCGCCGGCCTTTACAATGAGCAGTTCTTC	CASSFSTTFAGLYNEQFF
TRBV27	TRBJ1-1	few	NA	TGTGCCAGCTATGGGGCAACGTTAGAAGCTTTCTTT	CASYGATLEAFF
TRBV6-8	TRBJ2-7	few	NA	TGTGCCAGCAGTCGTGAGAGCCCCAGCTACGAGCAGTACTTC	CASSRESPSYEQYF
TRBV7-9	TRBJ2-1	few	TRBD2	TGTGCCAGCAGCCCAGGGAGGGATAGAAGAGATGAGCAGTTCTTC	CASSPGRDRRDEQFF
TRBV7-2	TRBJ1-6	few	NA	TGTGCCAGCAGCTGGCAATGGCCGGATTCACCCCTCCACTTT	CASSWQWPDSPLHF
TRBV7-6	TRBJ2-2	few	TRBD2	TGTGCCAGCAGCAGTAGCGGGGGGGAAGACACCGGGGAGCTGTTTTTT	CASSSSGGEDTGELFF
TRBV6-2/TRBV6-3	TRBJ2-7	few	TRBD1	TGTGCCAGCAGTTACCGTAGAAGACTAACGGGACAGGCCTCCTTGGAGCAGTACTTC	CASSYRRRLTGQASLEQYF
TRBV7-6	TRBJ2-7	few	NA	TGTGCCAGCAGCCCTCTTGAGGCGGGTAGCTCCTACGAGCAGTACTTC	CASSPLEAGSSYEQYF
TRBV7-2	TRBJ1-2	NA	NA	TGTGCCAGCAGCTTTTCCAGTTCGAGCTATGGCTACACCTTC	CASSFSSSSYGYTF
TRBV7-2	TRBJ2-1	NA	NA	TGTGCCAGCAGCTCCGGACAATACAATGAGCAGTTCTTC	CASSSGQYNEQFF
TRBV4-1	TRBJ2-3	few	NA	TGCGCCAGCAGATCGGGATGGGACTTTCGGGATACGCAGTATTTT	CASRSGWDFRDTQYF
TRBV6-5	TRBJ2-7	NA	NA	TGTGCCAGCAGTTCCGGGGTTGGCTACGAGCAGTACTTC	CASSSGVGYEQYF
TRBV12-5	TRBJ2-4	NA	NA	TGTGCTAGTGGTTTGGTTGCGGCAAAACGAGCGGACATTCAGTACTTC	CASGLVAAKRADIQYF
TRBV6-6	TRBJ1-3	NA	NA	TGTGCCAGCAGGAGCCCACCATTCCGTGGAAACACCATATATTTT	CASRSPPFRGNTIYF
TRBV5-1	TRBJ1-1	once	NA	TGCGCCAGCAGCTTGAACGGCGGGTTGGGGGCTGAAGCTTTCTTT	CASSLNGGLGAEAFF
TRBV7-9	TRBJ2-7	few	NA	TGTGCCAGCAGCCCGAGGGGTAGCTCAACCCCCTACGAGCAGTACTTC	CASSPRGSSTPYEQYF
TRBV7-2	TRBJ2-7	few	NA	TGTGCCAGCAGCCAAAACAGGGATCACGAGCAGTACTTC	CASSQNRDHEQYF